These T cell receptor beta chains were read from a single sample in a study of blood T cell repertoires in COVID-19. Assay: immunoSEQ multiplex PCR; the TCRdb copy retains only in-frame clones and omits some. This sample carries roughly 75,000 clones, 90% of them seen once, and the ten largest clones take about 7.1%. The sequenced sample consisted of peripheral blood. These receptors were obtained from a human donor in a cohort sampled during active COVID-19. Each CDR3 is given with its conserved first and last residue.

>TRBV28|TRBJ2-5
CASSLPPGGTQYF
>TRBV10-3|TRBJ2-3
CAISEGASGGASTDTQYF
>TRBV10-3|TRBJ2-7
CAIRGQETEQYF
>TRBV27|TRBJ2-3
CASSGTPGTQYF
>TRBV5-1|TRBJ1-6
CASSLRSGNNSPLHF
>TRBV9|TRBJ1-3
CASSVVGALGNTIYF
>TRBV6-4|TRBJ1-2
CASSATYSGGPSYGYTF
>TRBV7-6|TRBJ1-4
CASSLTQGNEKLFF
>TRBV11-1|TRBJ2-3
CASSPGTTTDTQYF
>TRBV9|TRBJ2-2
CASSGGQNTGELFF
>TRBV5-1|TRBJ1-6
CASSLGSEGSPLHF
>TRBV18|TRBJ1-3
CASSPLQDRKGNTIYF
>TRBV14|TRBJ2-3
CASSQESLAGGSTDTQYF
>TRBV3-1/TRBV3-2|TRBJ1-3
CASSQTGRSGNTIYF
>TRBV28|TRBJ1-1
CASSLGQANTEAFF